This TCR beta chain was identified in a study of blood T cell repertoires in COVID-19. The V segment lost 4 bases and the J segment 4 bases; nucleotides outside the gene matches: 3. The V gene's germline CDR1 is SGHAT and CDR2 FQNNGV. The CDR3 length is 14 residues. Generated by immunoSEQ multiplex PCR, the TCRdb table keeps only in-frame clones and is missing some. The repertoire holds 95,000 to 120,000 clones, with around 90% as singletons. This TCR was sampled from a human donor in a cohort sampled during active COVID-19. The chain employs TRBV11-2 and TRBJ2-7, with 11 positions matching TRBD1. The sequencing input was peripheral blood. The CDR3 DNA follows: TGTGCCAGCAGCTACGGACAGGGGGCATACGAGCAGTACTTC. It translates to CASSYGQGAYEQYF.